These T cell receptor beta chains were read from a single sample in a study of blood T cell repertoires in COVID-19. The protocol was immunoSEQ multiplex PCR, while the TCRdb copy is restricted to in-frame clones and leaves out a portion. The repertoire has roughly 200,000 clones, about 91% of them found once; the top ten carry around 1.5%. Material: peripheral blood. The source is a young man with active or convalescent COVID-19. The CDR3 runs from the conserved cysteine through the conserved F or W. D genes are given only for firm matches. Clone size is stated in some rows and not others, as once, few, many or a class when expanded.

>TRBV7-2|NA|13|TRBJ1-1|NA
TGTGCCAGCAGCTTAGCGCATGGAGGGATGGCTTTCTTT
CASSLAHGGMAFF
>TRBV27|NA|15|TRBJ2-3|NA
TGTGCCAGCAGTTTTGGGCTACCACGACCAGATACGCAGTATTTT
CASSFGLPRPDTQYF
>TRBV6-2/TRBV6-3|NA|14|TRBJ1-1|NA
TGTGCCAGCAGCCCGCTCCGGGGGGCCACTGAAGCTTTCTTT
CASSPLRGATEAFF
>TRBV20-1|NA|16|TRBJ1-3|TRBD1
TGCAGTGCTAGTTCAGGGGGATCGAGCTCTGGAAACACCATATATTTT
CSASSGGSSSGNTIYF
>TRBV11-2|once|15|TRBJ2-1|TRBD2
TGTGCCAGCAGTCAAAGCGGGGGGAACTACAATGAGCAGTTCTTC
CASSQSGGNYNEQFF
>TRBV5-1|NA|14|TRBJ2-1|NA
TGCGCCAGCAGCTTGGTGACTCAATACAATGAGCAGTTCTTC
CASSLVTQYNEQFF
>TRBV9|NA|14|TRBJ2-7|NA
TGTGCCAGCAGCGTAGCACAGGGAACCTACGAGCAGTACTTC
CASSVAQGTYEQYF
>TRBV11-3|NA|16|TRBJ2-2|TRBD2
TGTGCCAGCAGCTTAGGACTAGCGGGGAACACCGGGGAGCTGTTTTTT
CASSLGLAGNTGELFF
>TRBV4-3|NA|15|TRBJ1-1|NA
TGCGCCAGCAGCCAAGATAACAGTATGAACACTGAAGCTTTCTTT
CASSQDNSMNTEAFF
>TRBV27|NA|15|TRBJ2-3|TRBD1
TGTGCCAGCAGAAACCGGGACAGTCGGCAGGATACGCAGTATTTT
CASRNRDSRQDTQYF
>TRBV2|few|15|TRBJ1-5|NA
TGTGCCAGCAGTGAACAGGCTGTTAGCAATCAGCCCCAGCATTTT
CASSEQAVSNQPQHF
>TRBV5-6|once|15|TRBJ1-1|NA
TGTGCCAGCAGCTTGTCTAGGCGAGTGAACACTGAAGCTTTCTTT
CASSLSRRVNTEAFF
>TRBV28|few|16|TRBJ2-2|NA
TGTGCCAGCAGTTTAGTCTCGGCAGGTATTGGCGGGGAGCTGTTTTTT
CASSLVSAGIGGELFF
>TRBV29-1|NA|14|TRBJ1-5|NA
TGCAGCGCCGGAGAACCGGGGAGCAATCAGCCCCAGCATTTT
CSAGEPGSNQPQHF
>TRBV5-5|NA|16|TRBJ1-6|NA
TGTGCCAGCAGCCCACAGGGAGTTGGTCGTAATTCACCCCTCCACTTT
CASSPQGVGRNSPLHF
>TRBV27|NA|16|TRBJ2-7|TRBD2
TGTGCCAGCAGCCTTAGCGGGAGTGCGGTTGGGGACGAGCAGTACTTC
CASSLSGSAVGDEQYF
>TRBV7-2|NA|14|TRBJ2-1|NA
TGTGCCAGCAGCTTAACTAGCTCTCACAATGAGCAGTTCTTC
CASSLTSSHNEQFF
>TRBV27|NA|13|TRBJ1-1|TRBD1
TGTGCCAGCAGTGAAACAGGGGGCACTGAAGCTTTCTTT
CASSETGGTEAFF
>TRBV19|NA|14|TRBJ2-7|NA
TGTGCCAGTAGTATTGGTCTAGAGACCTACGAGCAGTACTTC
CASSIGLETYEQYF
>TRBV30|NA|14|TRBJ2-3|NA
TGTGCCTGGAGTGTACATCAGGGCACAGATACGCAGTATTTT
CAWSVHQGTDTQYF
>TRBV19|NA|14|TRBJ2-1|TRBD2
TGTGCCAGTAGTATGTCAGCGGTCCTAGCGGGCCAGTTCTTC
CASSMSAVLAGQFF
>TRBV18|NA|15|TRBJ2-3|TRBD2
TGTGCCAGCTCACTTTCTAGCGGGCACACAGATACGCAGTATTTT
CASSLSSGHTDTQYF
>TRBV6-4|NA|14|TRBJ1-6|TRBD1
TGTGCCAGCAGGCGGGACAGCGTTAATTCACCCCTCCACTTT
CASRRDSVNSPLHF
>TRBV7-9|NA|16|TRBJ2-1|TRBD2
TGTGCCAGCAGACCCGAAGCCTTAGCGGGATCTAATGAGCAGTTCTTC
CASRPEALAGSNEQFF
>TRBV10-1|NA|15|TRBJ2-1|TRBD2
TGCGCCAGCAGTGAGGCTCGCGGGAGTTATGCTGAGCAGTTCTTC
CASSEARGSYAEQFF
>TRBV2|NA|15|TRBJ1-3|TRBD1
TGTGCCAGCAGTGAAACGACAGGGGGTGCGAACACCATATATTTT
CASSETTGGANTIYF
>TRBV10-3|NA|15|TRBJ2-1|TRBD2
TGTGCCATCAGTCCCGGACTAGCTGTAGGGGATGAGCAGTTCTTC
CAISPGLAVGDEQFF
>TRBV7-6|NA|18|TRBJ1-1|NA
TGTGCCAGCAGCTGGGGGCGGGCAGGGTCATTTCTGAACACTGAAGCTTTCTTT
CASSWGRAGSFLNTEAFF
>TRBV3-1/TRBV3-2|NA|15|TRBJ2-5|TRBD1
TGTGCCAGCAGCCAGACCGGGACAGGGGGAGAGACCCAGTACTTC
CASSQTGTGGETQYF
>TRBV19|NA|16|TRBJ2-1|TRBD2
TGTGCCAGTAGTAGAGCGGGAGGGCCGTATGATAATGAGCAGTTCTTC
CASSRAGGPYDNEQFF
>TRBV28|NA|13|TRBJ1-4|NA
TGTGCCATAAGGGGGGGGGCTAGTGAAAAACTGTTTTTT
CAIRGGASEKLFF
>TRBV10-1|NA|15|TRBJ2-3|NA
TGCGCCAGCAGTGAGCAGGCTCTCAGCACAGATACGCAGTATTTT
CASSEQALSTDTQYF
>TRBV11-2|NA|16|TRBJ1-1|NA
TGTGCCAGCAGCGTAGCGGTCTGGGGGCAAGTCACTGAAGCTTTCTTT
CASSVAVWGQVTEAFF
>TRBV7-9|NA|15|TRBJ2-3|NA
TGTGCCAGCAGCTTAGGCCTAGCTATGGCAGATACGCAGTATTTT
CASSLGLAMADTQYF
>TRBV30|NA|15|TRBJ2-7|NA
TGTGCCTGGAGTACGCGGGGACTCCCGATCCACGAGCAGTACTTC
CAWSTRGLPIHEQYF
>TRBV27|once|13|TRBJ2-7|NA
TGTGCCAGCAGTTTAGGGGGCAGCTACGAGCAGTACTTC
CASSLGGSYEQYF
>TRBV28|NA|14|TRBJ2-5|TRBD2
TGTGCCAGCACTAGCGGGAGGCCTCAAGAGACCCAGTACTTC
CASTSGRPQETQYF
>TRBV10-2|NA|14|TRBJ2-2|TRBD2
TGCGCCAGCAGTACCGGGAGGGGCACCGGGGAGCTGTTTTTT
CASSTGRGTGELFF
>TRBV19|NA|14|TRBJ1-2|NA
TGTGCCAGTAGTTCCTCCACCGGGACACGCGGCTACACCTTC
CASSSSTGTRGYTF
>TRBV16|NA|14|TRBJ2-7|TRBD1
TGTGCCAGCAGCCAATCCACAGGGGGTGCCGAGCAGTACTTC
CASSQSTGGAEQYF
>TRBV19|NA|15|TRBJ1-3|TRBD1
TGTGCCAGTAGTGTGGGACAGTTCTCTGGAAACACCATATATTTT
CASSVGQFSGNTIYF
>TRBV28|NA|12|TRBJ1-5|NA
TGTGCCAGCAGCAGGTATGGACAGCCCCAGCATTTT
CASSRYGQPQHF
>TRBV10-1|NA|17|TRBJ2-1|TRBD2
TGCGCCAGCAGTGACCTTAGCGGGAGAGGTTCCTACAATGAGCAGTTCTTC
CASSDLSGRGSYNEQFF
>TRBV7-2|once|12|TRBJ1-1|NA
TGTGCCAGCAGCCGTAGTAACACTGAAGCTTTCTTT
CASSRSNTEAFF
>TRBV6-2/TRBV6-3|NA|17|TRBJ2-3|TRBD2
TGTGCCAGCAGTTACTCGACTAGCGGGAGGTTTCAAGATACGCAGTATTTT
CASSYSTSGRFQDTQYF
>TRBV10-3|NA|15|TRBJ1-1|TRBD1
TGTGCCATCAGTGTGAGGGGGCAGGGGAACACTGAAGCTTTCTTT
CAISVRGQGNTEAFF
>TRBV6-5|NA|13|TRBJ1-2|NA
TGTGCCAGCAGTTACTCGATTTTGGGCGGCTACACCTTC
CASSYSILGGYTF
>TRBV27|NA|14|TRBJ2-7|TRBD1
TGTGCCAGCAGTCGAACCGGGACAGGGACAGGGCAGTACTTC
CASSRTGTGTGQYF
>TRBV9|NA|14|TRBJ1-3|NA
TGTGCCAGCAGCGTCGAAACAGGGTTAAACACCATATATTTT
CASSVETGLNTIYF
>TRBV7-2|NA|16|TRBJ2-3|NA
TGTGCCAGCAGCTACCCGCGGGCAGGGAGGACAGATACGCAGTATTTT
CASSYPRAGRTDTQYF
>TRBV11-2|NA|17|TRBJ1-3|NA
TGTGCCAGCAGCCCAGGAACCGGAAGGGGGTCCGGAAACACCATATATTTT
CASSPGTGRGSGNTIYF
>TRBV4-2|NA|17|TRBJ2-3|TRBD2
TGTGCCAGCAGGGGGTATCCGGGACTAGCTAACACAGATACGCAGTATTTT
CASRGYPGLANTDTQYF
>TRBV19|NA|16|TRBJ2-7|NA
TGTGCCAGTAGTAGTCCCGGAGAGGGCCGGTCCTACGAGCAGTACTTC
CASSSPGEGRSYEQYF